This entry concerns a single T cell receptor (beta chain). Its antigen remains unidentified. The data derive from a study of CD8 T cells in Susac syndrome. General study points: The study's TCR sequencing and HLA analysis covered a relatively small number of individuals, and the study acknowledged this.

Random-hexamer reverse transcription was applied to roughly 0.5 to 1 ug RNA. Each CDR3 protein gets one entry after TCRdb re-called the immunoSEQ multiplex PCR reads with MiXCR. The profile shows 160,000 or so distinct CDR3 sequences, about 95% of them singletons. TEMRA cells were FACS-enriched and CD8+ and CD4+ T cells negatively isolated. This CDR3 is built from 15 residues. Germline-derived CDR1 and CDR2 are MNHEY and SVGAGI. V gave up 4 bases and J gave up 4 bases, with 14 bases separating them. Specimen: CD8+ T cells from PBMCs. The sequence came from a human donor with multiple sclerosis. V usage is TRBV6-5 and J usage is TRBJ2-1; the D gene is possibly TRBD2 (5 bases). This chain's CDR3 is CASSSPRDLYNEQFF. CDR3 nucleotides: TGTGCCAGCAGTTCCCCTCGGGATCTATACAATGAGCAGTTCTTC.